This TCR beta chain was identified in a study of blood T cell repertoires in COVID-19. The wider study: The study drew acute and convalescent COVID-19 samples from the United States, Italy and Spain. T cells, B-cell-depleted T cells, or PBMCs supplied cDNA or gDNA.

The V gene lost 6 bases and the J gene lost 8 bases, with 13 bases spanning the gap. CDR3 size: 12 residues. In the source study's methods: Amplification of reference gene primers was used by the study to estimate nucleated cell counts. The assay was immunoSEQ multiplex PCR, and TCRdb's table has in-frame clones only and misses some. V and J calls and clone size are copied from that table; D and trimming were computed from the DNA. The sample holds about 310,000 clones, more than 75% seen once. This clone was seen a single time. Specimen: peripheral blood. This chain connects TRBV12-3 or TRBV12-4 to TRBJ1-2; weak D call: TRBD1 (5 bases). The clonotype originates from a man aged 50 to 59 with active or convalescent COVID-19. The DNA for the CDR3 is TGTGCCAGCAGCCAAGGGGTGCGGGGCTACACCTTC. Translation gives CASSQGVRGYTF.